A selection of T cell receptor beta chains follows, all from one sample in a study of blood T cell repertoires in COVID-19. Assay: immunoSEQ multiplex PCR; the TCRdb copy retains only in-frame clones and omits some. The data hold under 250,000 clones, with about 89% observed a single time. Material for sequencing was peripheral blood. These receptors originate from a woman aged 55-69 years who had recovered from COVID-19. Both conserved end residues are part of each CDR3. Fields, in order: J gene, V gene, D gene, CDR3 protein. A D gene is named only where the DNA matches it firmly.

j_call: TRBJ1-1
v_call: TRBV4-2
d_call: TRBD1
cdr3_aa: CASSARQGATEAFF

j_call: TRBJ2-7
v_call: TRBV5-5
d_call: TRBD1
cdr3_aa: CASRAGTGSYEQYF

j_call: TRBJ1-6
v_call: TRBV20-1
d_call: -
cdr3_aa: CSASADSPLHF

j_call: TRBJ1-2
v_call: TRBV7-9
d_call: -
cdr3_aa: CASPRVEGYGYTF

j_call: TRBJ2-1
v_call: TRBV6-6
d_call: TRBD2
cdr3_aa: CASSRGLAGPGEQFF

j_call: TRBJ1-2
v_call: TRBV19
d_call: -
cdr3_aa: CASSPAPGRGRGYTF

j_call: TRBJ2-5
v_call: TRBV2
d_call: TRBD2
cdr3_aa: CASSSGTSGAEETQYF

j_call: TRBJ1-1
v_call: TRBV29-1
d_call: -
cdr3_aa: CSVGEDPNTEAFF

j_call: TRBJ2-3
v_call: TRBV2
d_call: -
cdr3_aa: CASSRSSDTQYF

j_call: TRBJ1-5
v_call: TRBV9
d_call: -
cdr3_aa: CASSVAGNQPQHF

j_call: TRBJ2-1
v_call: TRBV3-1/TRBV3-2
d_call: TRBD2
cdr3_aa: CASSQVGIAGDNEQFF

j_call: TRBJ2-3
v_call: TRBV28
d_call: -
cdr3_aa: CASSSLQGSTDTQYF

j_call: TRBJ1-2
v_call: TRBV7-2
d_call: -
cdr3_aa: CASSLDSHYGYTF

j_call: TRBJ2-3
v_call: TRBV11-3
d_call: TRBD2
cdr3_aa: CASSLTTSGGAEADTQYF

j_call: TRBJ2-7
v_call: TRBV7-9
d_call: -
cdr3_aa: CASSPVAGRGSSYEQYF

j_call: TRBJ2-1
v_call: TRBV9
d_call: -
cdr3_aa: CASSGGAGTAFENEQFF

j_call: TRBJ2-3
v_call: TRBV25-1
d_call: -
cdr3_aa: CASSGLFSSTDTQYF

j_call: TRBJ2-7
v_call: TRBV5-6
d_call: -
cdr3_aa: CASSLGQPLEQYF

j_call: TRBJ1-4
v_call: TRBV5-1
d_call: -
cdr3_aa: CASSPRTGVGNEKLFF

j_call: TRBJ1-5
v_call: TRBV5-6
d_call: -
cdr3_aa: CASSFGGGSNQPQHF

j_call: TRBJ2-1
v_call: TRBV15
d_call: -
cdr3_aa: CATSRVRTYNEQFF

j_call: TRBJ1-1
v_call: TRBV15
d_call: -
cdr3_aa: CATSREPQVNTEAFF

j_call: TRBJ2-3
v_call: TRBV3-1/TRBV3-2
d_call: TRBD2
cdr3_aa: CASSQFSGGAGTQYF

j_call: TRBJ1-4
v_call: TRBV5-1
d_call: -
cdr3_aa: CASSLVGPGNEKLFF

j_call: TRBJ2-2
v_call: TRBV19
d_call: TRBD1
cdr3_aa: CASSIGQVIGTGELFF

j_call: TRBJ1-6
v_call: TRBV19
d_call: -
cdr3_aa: CASSIGSGGANSPLHF

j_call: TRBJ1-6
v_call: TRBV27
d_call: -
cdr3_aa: CASSYAATANSPLHF

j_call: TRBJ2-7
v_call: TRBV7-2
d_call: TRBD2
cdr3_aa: CASSLTRGGGDRQYF

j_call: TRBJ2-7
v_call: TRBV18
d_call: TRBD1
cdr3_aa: CASSQQGAYEQYF

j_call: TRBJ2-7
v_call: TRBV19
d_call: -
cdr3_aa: CASSNPRGQTYEQYF

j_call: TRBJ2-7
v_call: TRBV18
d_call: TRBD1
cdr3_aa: CASSPKGTGVGDEQYF

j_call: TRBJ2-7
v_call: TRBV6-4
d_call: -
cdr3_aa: CASSAPVLEQYF

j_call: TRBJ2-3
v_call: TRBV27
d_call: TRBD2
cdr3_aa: CASRRGFTDTQYF

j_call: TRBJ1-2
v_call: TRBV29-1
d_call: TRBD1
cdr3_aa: CSARTQGATLYGYTF

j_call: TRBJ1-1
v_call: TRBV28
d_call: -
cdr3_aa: CASSLEGRNTEAFF

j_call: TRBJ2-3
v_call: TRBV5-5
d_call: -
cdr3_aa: CASRAGVRGTDTQYF

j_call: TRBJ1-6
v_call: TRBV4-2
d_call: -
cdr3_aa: CASSQTGETISPLHF